The clone carrying this TCR beta chain was picked up one time. Its target is unknown. Sequence at one end of the junction differs from germline and may be a read error. The repertoire was sequenced with immunoSEQ multiplex PCR; TCRdb's copy has only in-frame clones and lacks some. Of a few million clones listed, roughly 95% were seen once; the top ten hold about 1.7%. The data derive from a study of shared clonotypes between healthy human individuals. Germline CDR1 and CDR2: SQVTM and ANQGSEA. The CDR3 loop spans 12 amino acids. CD8 cells classed as naive were CD45RO-negative and positively selected for CCR7, excluding terminally differentiated effector memory CD45RA+ cells. Donors were healthy HIV-negative adults without recent acute infections or vaccinations. Findings and limits, study-wide: Estimated richness values were generally larger in naive subsets than in memory subsets. Incompleteness in sorted-subset sequencing, despite large depth, was shown by rarefaction. Clonotypes shared by all four donors outscored non-shared clonotypes in generation probability.

This sequence was found in a man aged 18 to 29 in good health. Some clones in this sample may be carry-over from other donors' samples. J is TRBJ2-5 and V is TRBV29-1; possibly TRBD1 for D (6 bases). The sequenced material came from naive CD8+ T cells from PBMCs. CDR3 in DNA: TGCAGCGCCTCCTTGGACAGAGAGTCCCAGTACTTC. Translated: CSASLDRESQYF.